The 15 T cell receptor beta chains in this list originate from one sample, sequenced in a study of CD8+ T cells in alopecia areata. RNA was extracted and reverse transcribed into cDNA as the sequencing template. TCRdb keeps only in-frame clones here, not all; method: immunoSEQ multiplex PCR. The sample has roughly 150,000 clones; 80% to 90% are singletons. The sample was CD8+ T cells sorted from blood, taken at week 0. Receptor source: a human donor with alopecia areata.

The chain joins TRBV10-2 to TRBJ1-2, with 7 bases aligning to TRBD1. Germline V gives CDR1 WSHSY, CDR2 SAAADI. The CDR3 covers 14 residues. The V gene end was trimmed by 8 bases and the J gene end by 2 bases; junction bases not matched to a gene: 8. CDR3 sequence reads: CASGTPTGNYGYTF. The CDR3 bases are TGCGCCAGCGGGACCCCGACAGGGAACTATGGCTACACCTTC.

The V and J genes are TRBV7-3 and TRBJ1-1; tentatively, D is TRBD1 (5 bases). V lost 5 bases and J lost 1, with 14 bases in between. Germline CDR1 is SGHTA and CDR2 is FQGTGA. The CDR3 totals 15 residues. Written as DNA, the CDR3 is TGTGCCAGCAGCGTCGGGACGGGTTGGAACACTGAAGCTTTCTTT. Translating it yields CASSVGTGWNTEAFF.

The chain uses TRBV13 and TRBJ2-2; D remains unclear. Germline CDR1 and CDR2: PRHDT and FYEKMQ (reference sequence). V lost 5 bases and J 5 bases, leaving 6 bases between the germline ends. The length of the CDR3 is 12 residues. The CDR3 loop reads CASSLATGELFF. In DNA form, the CDR3 reads TGTGCCAGCAGCCTGGCAACCGGGGAGCTGTTTTTT. The full variable domain, completed using reference TRBV13 and TRBJ2-2, is AAGVIQSPRHLIKEKRETATLKCYPIPRHDTVYWYQQGPGQDPQFLISFYEKMQSDKGSIPDRFSAQQFSDYHSELNMSSLELGDSALYFCASSLATGELFFGEGSRLTVL.

The chain carries TRBV25-1 and TRBJ1-5, with 11 bases lining up with TRBD1. Trimming removed 11 bases from V and 2 bases from J; junction bases left unmatched: 14. In germline, CDR1 is MGHDK, CDR2 SYGVNS. This CDR3 region has 17 residues. CDR3: CAGRGGTGGRGNQPQHF. DNA of the CDR3: TGTGCCGGGCGGGGAGGGACAGGGGGTCGAGGCAATCAGCCCCAGCATTTT.

J is TRBJ1-2 and V is TRBV7-2; TRBD1 agrees at 7 bases. The CDR3 is 13 amino acids. Per germline, CDR1 SGHTA and CDR2 FQGNSA. This CDR3 reads CANPGTATYGYTF. The CDR3 DNA reads as TGTGCGAATCCCGGGACAGCGACCTATGGCTACACCTTC.

This chain joins TRBV18 and TRBJ2-7; D not certain. Trimming shortened V by 2 bases and J by 4 bases, and 12 bases separated the two germline ends. Per germline, CDR1 KGHSH and CDR2 LQKENI. The CDR3 covers 14 residues. DNA for the CDR3: TGTGCCAGCTCACCAGGCCACCAGAGGTACGAGCAGTACTTC. It encodes CASSPGHQRYEQYF.

This rearrangement joins TRBV5-1 to TRBJ2-2; TRBD2 is a possible D gene (5 bases). The CDR3 covers 15 residues. V lost 8 bases and J lost 6, with 20 bases in between. Germline assignment: CDR1 SGHRS and CDR2 YFSETQ. This chain's CDR3 is CASQMAGPGPGELFF. The CDR3 DNA reads as TGCGCCAGTCAAATGGCGGGCCCCGGACCCGGGGAGCTGTTTTTT.

This rearrangement joins TRBV19 to TRBJ2-1; tentative D call: TRBD2 (6 bases). This CDR3 is 12 amino acids long. Germline assignment: CDR1 LNHDA and CDR2 SQIVND (reference sequence). Between the trimmed V and J ends, which lost 5 bases and 7 bases, there was a span of 9 bases. For the CDR3, the DNA is TGTGCCAGTAGTTACGGGGGAAATGAGCAGTTCTTC. Translation gives CASSYGGNEQFF.

This sequence joins TRBV6-5 and TRBJ2-2; D remains unclear. The V and J ends lost 10 bases and 7 bases respectively, with 10 bases between them. The CDR3 contains 11 residues. Looked up from germline, CDR1 is MNHEY and CDR2 is SVGAGI. The CDR3 is CAIWFGGELFF. CDR3 nucleotide sequence: TGTGCCATCTGGTTTGGCGGGGAGCTGTTTTTT.

The chain carries TRBV18 and TRBJ2-7; the match to TRBD1 covers 8 bases. V was pared by 5 bases and J by 6 bases, with 3 bases of the junction left unmatched. The CDR3 is made up of 12 amino acids. The germline gives CDR1 KGHSH, CDR2 LQKENI. CDR3 sequence (DNA): TGTGCCAGCTCAACAGGGGGTGGCGAGCAGTACTTC. Protein sequence: CASSTGGGEQYF.

The chain has TRBV27 and TRBJ1-1; D possibly corresponds to TRBD1 (6 bases). The V and J ends lost 1 base and 6 bases respectively, with 12 bases between them. The CDR3 covers 14 residues. Germline values: CDR1 MNHEY, CDR2 SMNVEV (reference sequence). The CDR3 sequence is CASSLYSGAAEAFF. As DNA, the CDR3 is TGTGCCAGCAGTTTATATTCGGGGGCGGCTGAAGCTTTCTTT.

The chain's CDR3 is CASSMVDRRYTF. DNA for the CDR3: TGTGCCAGTAGTATGGTTGACAGACGCTACACCTTC. J is TRBJ1-2 and V is TRBV19; D possibly corresponds to TRBD1 (5 bases). Per germline, CDR1 LNHDA and CDR2 SQIVND (reference sequence). Trimming stripped 3 bases from V and 9 bases from J, with 11 bases between. CDR3 length: 12 amino acids.

With regard to this clone: Distinct nucleotide sequences in the sample also encode this CDR3. The chain joins TRBV29-1 to TRBJ2-3; 7 nucleotides align to TRBD1. Trimming removed 3 bases from V and 2 bases from J; junction bases left unmatched: 2. Germline loops: CDR1 SQVTM, CDR2 ANQGSEA. This CDR3 contains 13 residues. CDR3 sequence: CSVDGTATDTQYF. CDR3 sequence (DNA): TGCAGCGTTGACGGGACAGCCACAGATACGCAGTATTTT.

The chain joins TRBV4-1 to TRBJ2-7, with TRBD2 identical over 11 bases. The J segment lost 1 base and the V segment lost 9 bases, leaving 11 bases of the junction unmatched. The CDR3 length is 16 residues. In germline, CDR1 is MGHRA, CDR2 YSYEKL. CDR3 loop: CASSFTGTSGSYEQYF. The CDR3, as DNA: TGCGCCAGTAGTTTCACCGGGACTAGCGGATCCTACGAGCAGTACTTC.

The chain carries TRBV4-2 and TRBJ2-7, with no clear D. V was cut by 0 bases and J by 4 bases, with 10 bases left in between. The CDR3 runs to 14 residues. Germline V gives CDR1 LGHNA, CDR2 YNFKEQ. The CDR3 nucleotides read TGTGCCAGCAGCCAAGAAGTGGGTAGATACGAGCAGTACTTC. It translates to CASSQEVGRYEQYF.